This T cell receptor (beta chain) was sequenced during a study of blood T cell repertoires in COVID-19. Deletions cut 4 bases from V and 6 bases from J, with 13 bases between. Germline loops: CDR1 SGDLS, CDR2 YYNGEE. The CDR3 contains 13 residues. As processed by the authors: Reference gene primer amplification gave estimated nucleated cell counts. Sequencing was performed with immunoSEQ multiplex PCR; in TCRdb, only in-frame clones are kept and a portion is missing. The V and J calls and clone size come from that table; D and trimming were worked out from the DNA. The sample carries nearly 250,000 clones, about 82% recorded once. Grouping used clinical history reported by participants in a survey and questionnaire.

The sequence was collected from a woman between 50 and 59 years old who had recovered from COVID-19. Sequenced sample: PBMCs or T cells enriched from blood (not recorded which). The chain employs TRBV9 and TRBJ1-2; tentatively, D is TRBD1 (6 bases). The CDR3 nucleotides read TGTGCCAGCAGCTCAACAGGGATAGATGGCTACACCTTC. As protein: CASSSTGIDGYTF.